This entry describes one T cell receptor beta chain. The data belong to a study of shared clonotypes between healthy human individuals. Study-level background: CD8 memory received one plate per donor, CD8 naive two, CD4 memory three and CD4 naive three.

Within Nashville, Tennessee resided all donors, each a Caucasian adult. Germline V CDR1 and CDR2: SGDLS, YYNGEE. This CDR3 has 16 amino acids. V lost 4 bases to trimming and J lost 3 bases; unmatched junction nucleotides: 6. A deep-level run was used for the assay. Authors' analysis steps: Filtering was not the same, since immunoSEQ gave junction-only sequences without quality scores. Libraries were prepared by immunoSEQ multiplex PCR; TCRdb keeps only in-frame clonotypes and omits some of them. V and J calls and clone size follow that table, whereas D and trimming were derived from the DNA. The repertoire holds approximately 710,000 clones, with 90% as singletons.

The sample consisted of memory CD8+ T cells from PBMCs. Indicated subset: CD45RO+ cells pooled with CCR7-negative TemRA cells. The TCR was taken from a man aged 18-30 years in good health. Some clones in this sample may be carry-over from other donors' samples. The chain recombines TRBV9 with TRBJ2-1, with 11 bases lining up with TRBD2. The CDR3 sequence is CASSPGLADFYNEQFF. CDR3 in DNA: TGTGCCAGCAGCCCGGGACTAGCGGATTTCTACAATGAGCAGTTCTTC.